This TCR beta chain is drawn from a study of a mutant IDH1 vaccine in newly diagnosed glioma. Study-wide background: Sex distribution of treated patients was roughly 62% male and roughly 38% female; mean age was around 42 years. Most patients had radiochemotherapy with temozolomide before enrollment; others had one alone.

CDR1 is SGHRS, CDR2 YFSETQ, per germline. The CDR3 loop spans 11 amino acids. The V end was cut by 4 bases, the J end by 4 bases, with 3 bases between. Regarding this clone: Its antigen is undetermined.

Time point of the sample: week 35, safety follow-up. Vaccine doses each comprised 300 ug of mutant IDH1 20-mer peptide, with topical imiquimod. Assay: immunoSEQ multiplex PCR; the TCRdb copy retains only in-frame clones and omits some. This table holds some 61,000 clones, approximately 84% found once. This chain joins TRBV5-1 and TRBJ2-1, with unresolved D. Specimen: PBMCs, collected from a glioma patient whose treatment included an IDH1 peptide vaccine. The clonotype originates from a man between 18 and 29 years old with glioma. The DNA for the CDR3 is TGCGCCAGCAGCGCTTACAATGAGCAGTTCTTC. It specifies CASSAYNEQFF. Together with reference TRBV5-1 and TRBJ2-1, the CDR3 gives the full variable domain: KAGVTQTPRYLIKTRGQQVTLSCSPISGHRSVSWYQQTPGQGLQFLFEYFSETQRNKGNFPGRFSGRQFSNSRSEMNVSTLELGDSALYLCASSAYNEQFFGPGTRLTVL.